These T cell receptor beta chains were read from a single sample in a study of cytomegalovirus exposure and HLA in healthy donors. Clones were read by immunoSEQ multiplex PCR, and TCRdb kept only the in-frame ones, dropping some. Its table records about 67,000 clones. The sequencing input was PBMCs. The receptors here all came from a woman under 40 in good health and CMV-seronegative. Each CDR3 is given with its conserved first and last residue. A D gene is named only where the DNA matches it firmly.

J	D	V	DNA	CDR3
TRBJ1-4	TRBD1	TRBV5-6	TGTGCCAGCAGCCGGGACAGGGGAGAAAAACTGTTTTTT	CASSRDRGEKLFF
TRBJ1-2	-	TRBV7-9	TGTGCCAGCAGCCCCAGGCCGAGCGGGGGCTACACCTTC	CASSPRPSGGYTF
TRBJ2-7	TRBD1	TRBV18	TGTGCCAGCTCACCATTTACAGGGGCCTACGAGCAGTACTTC	CASSPFTGAYEQYF
TRBJ1-2	-	TRBV21-1	TGTGCCAGCACCCCTAGGAACGGGTTGGGTGGTTGCTACACCTTC	CASTPRNGLGGCYTF
TRBJ1-2	TRBD1	TRBV28	TGTGCCAGCAGTTTATTTACCCAGGGGGCGGGGGGCTACACCTTC	CASSLFTQGAGGYTF
TRBJ1-3	-	TRBV5-6	TGTGCCAGCAGCTTGCTTGGACAGAGTGGAAACACCATATATTTT	CASSLLGQSGNTIYF
TRBJ1-1	-	TRBV27	TGTGCCAGCAGTTTAACAGGGAGGGGAACTGAAGCTTTCTTT	CASSLTGRGTEAFF
TRBJ1-2	TRBD1	TRBV27	TGTGCCAGCAGCAACCGCCGGGACAGGGGGTTTGGCGGCTACACCTTC	CASSNRRDRGFGGYTF
TRBJ2-7	TRBD2	TRBV7-6	TGTGCCAGCAGCTTAGCCGCGGCTAGCGGGAGAGCCTACGAGCAGTACTTC	CASSLAAASGRAYEQYF
TRBJ1-4	-	TRBV14	TGTGCCAGCAGCCAAGATTATCGGGAGACGGGTGAAAAACTGTTTTTT	CASSQDYRETGEKLFF
TRBJ1-5	-	TRBV5-1	TGCGCCAGCAGCTACGGGGAGGTAGGGCAGCCCCAGCATTTT	CASSYGEVGQPQHF
TRBJ2-5	-	TRBV29-1	TGCAGCGTGGGGCCCCCGGGACTCCAAGAGACCCAGTACTTC	CSVGPPGLQETQYF
TRBJ2-2	-	TRBV4-3	TGCGCCAGCAGCCGCGCAAGGGGGAACACCGGGGAGCTGTTTTTT	CASSRARGNTGELFF
TRBJ2-1	-	TRBV27	TGTGCCAGCAGTCCGGGGGTCGCAGGGTACAATGAGCAGTTCTTC	CASSPGVAGYNEQFF
TRBJ1-5	TRBD1	TRBV11-2	TGTGCCAGCAGCTTAGATTCGGGGACAGGGGAACAGCCCCAGCATTTT	CASSLDSGTGEQPQHF
TRBJ1-2	TRBD1	TRBV7-9	TGTGCCAGCAGACAAGCCGGGACAGAGGATGGCTACACCTTC	CASRQAGTEDGYTF
TRBJ2-7	-	TRBV5-6	TGTGCCAGCAGCTCGCGGTCGGTCTACGAGCAGTACTTC	CASSSRSVYEQYF
TRBJ2-1	-	TRBV30	TGTGCCTGGAGTGTACTAGTTGGTGATGAGCAGTTCTTC	CAWSVLVGDEQFF
TRBJ2-7	-	TRBV6-1	TGTGCCAGCAGCCCCAGGGAAACCTACGAGCAGTACTTC	CASSPRETYEQYF
TRBJ1-5	TRBD1	TRBV5-1	TGCGCCAGCAGCCCGGGACAGGGGGCAGGCAATCAGCCCCAGCATTTT	CASSPGQGAGNQPQHF
TRBJ2-7	TRBD2	TRBV5-1	TGCGCCAGCAGCCCCGGACTAGCGGGCGACGAGCAGTACTTC	CASSPGLAGDEQYF
TRBJ1-1	-	TRBV6-5	TGTGCCAGCAGTTACAAAGCGCAGAACACTGAAGCTTTCTTT	CASSYKAQNTEAFF
TRBJ2-7	TRBD2	TRBV28	TGTGCCAGCAGTTTTGGGGGGGAGGTCTACGAGCAGTACTTC	CASSFGGEVYEQYF
TRBJ2-7	TRBD2	TRBV18	TGTGCCAGCTCACCACCGAAGGCAGGGAGGGTCTACGAGCAGTACTTC	CASSPPKAGRVYEQYF
TRBJ2-7	-	TRBV5-5	TGTGCCAGCAGCTCAGGGGGGAACGGGCAGTACTTC	CASSSGGNGQYF
TRBJ1-1	-	TRBV5-1	TGCGCCAGCAGCTTAAGGGGTGAAGCTTTCTTT	CASSLRGEAFF
TRBJ1-6	-	TRBV9	TGTGCCAGTAACGAGGTCTATAATTCACCCCTCCACTTT	CASNEVYNSPLHF
TRBJ2-7	-	TRBV7-9	TGTGCCAGCAGCTTTGGGGCAGGGCTGACCTACGAGCAGTACTTC	CASSFGAGLTYEQYF
TRBJ1-1	-	TRBV5-4	TGTGCCAGCAGCTCAACAGGGTCTGAAGCTTTCTTT	CASSSTGSEAFF
TRBJ2-3	-	TRBV6-4	TGTGCCAGCAGTGAGGCCGGAGGCACAGATACGCAGTATTTT	CASSEAGGTDTQYF
TRBJ1-5	TRBD1	TRBV30	TGTGCCTGGAAACCAAGGACAGGGGAAAATCAGCCCCAGCATTTT	CAWKPRTGENQPQHF
TRBJ2-7	-	TRBV7-9	TGTGCCAGCAGCTTAGTCTTCGACAGACTCTCCTACGAGCAGTACTTC	CASSLVFDRLSYEQYF
TRBJ2-1	-	TRBV30	TGTGCCTGGAGTCCTTTGAGGGCCTTAAATGAGCAGTTCTTC	CAWSPLRALNEQFF
TRBJ2-3	TRBD1	TRBV7-2	TGTGCCAGCAGCTTAGAGGGGGCAGGAGATACGCAGTATTTT	CASSLEGAGDTQYF
TRBJ2-3	TRBD2	TRBV7-9	TGTGCCAGCTCACCGGGACTAGCGGGAGCTTTCGCAGATACGCAGTATTTT	CASSPGLAGAFADTQYF
TRBJ2-1	-	TRBV5-1	TGCGCCAGCAGACAGGACTATAGGATCGAGCAGTTCTTC	CASRQDYRIEQFF
TRBJ1-1	TRBD1	TRBV5-5	TGTGCCAGCAGCTTACAGACAGGGCTCGAAGCTTTCTTT	CASSLQTGLEAFF
TRBJ2-3	-	TRBV30	TGTGCCTTGAACGGACTAAGCACAGATACGCAGTATTTT	CALNGLSTDTQYF
TRBJ2-7	TRBD1	TRBV6-1	TGTGCCAGCAGTGAAGGGACAGGGGGCTACGAGCAGTACTTC	CASSEGTGGYEQYF
TRBJ1-2	-	TRBV28	TGTGCCAGCTCAGGCCACTCTGACAGACACTATGGCTACACCTTC	CASSGHSDRHYGYTF
TRBJ2-7	-	TRBV5-6	TGTGCCAGCAGCTTCGGGGACGAGCAGTACTTC	CASSFGDEQYF
TRBJ2-7	-	TRBV2	TGTGCCAGCAGCTTCCAGGAGCAGTACTTC	CASSFQEQYF
TRBJ1-1	-	TRBV6-9	TGTGCCAGCATGGTGGGTCGGGGTCGGAACACTGAAGCTTTCTTT	CASMVGRGRNTEAFF
TRBJ2-7	TRBD1	TRBV30	TGTGCCTGGAAAGGACAGGGTTACGAGCAGTACTTC	CAWKGQGYEQYF
TRBJ1-4	-	TRBV5-1	TGCGCCAGCGGGGGAGGCTCTGGGACTAATGAAAAACTGTTTTTT	CASGGGSGTNEKLFF
TRBJ1-2	-	TRBV28	TGTGCCAGCAGGTCGACAGACAACTATGGCTACACCTTC	CASRSTDNYGYTF
TRBJ1-1	-	TRBV4-2	TGTGCCAGCAGCCAAGGGGGGACTGGCCTCACTGAAGCTTTCTTT	CASSQGGTGLTEAFF
TRBJ2-1	TRBD2	TRBV11-1	TGTGCCAGCAGCTTAGGTAGGCGGGGGGTGAATGAGCAGTTCTTC	CASSLGRRGVNEQFF
TRBJ1-1	-	TRBV29-1	TGCAGCGTTGAGGACCGGAGGGCTTTCTTT	CSVEDRRAFF
TRBJ2-1	-	TRBV7-7	TGTGCTAGCAGCTTAGCGGAGAGGGATGAGCAGTTCTTC	CASSLAERDEQFF
TRBJ2-5	TRBD1	TRBV5-1	TGCGCCAGCATCCTGACAGGGGGGATCCAAGAGACCCAGTACTTC	CASILTGGIQETQYF